This T cell receptor (beta chain) comes out of a study of CD8 T cells in ankylosing spondylitis. Quantitative 5'-RACE with molecular barcodes was used to make the TCR beta libraries. TCRdb recomputed calls from the 5' RACE reads with MiXCR, one row per CDR3 protein. Here the sample spans under 250,000 distinct CDR3 sequences, about 10% being singletons. With respect to this clonotype: No antigen is known for it.

General study results and limits: Some motif variants had been reported before (in reactive arthritis synovial fluid and blood). A motif in TCR beta, a set of roughly 8 highly homologous variants, appeared characteristic of ankylosing spondylitis blood. The study looked at matched synovial fluid samples from ankylosing spondylitis patients. Disease-linked clones were reported to be significantly enriched there.

Sequencing input: blood, either unsorted or a sorted T cell fraction (not recorded which). The sequence was obtained from a male donor with ankylosing spondylitis or in good health (not recorded which).

This chain's CDR3 is CASSLAPRSPREDLKKLFF. The CDR3 DNA follows: TGTGCCAGCAGCTTAGCCCCCCGTTCCCCGCGGGAGGATCTTAAAAAACTGTTTTTT. V is TRBV7-2 and J is TRBJ1-4; D unclear. V was trimmed by 0 bases and J by 9 bases, leaving 26 bases between them. CDR1 SGHTA and CDR2 FQGNSA come from the germline V gene. This CDR3 is built from 19 residues.